These 13 T cell receptor beta chains were all obtained from the same sample, sequenced in a study of cytomegalovirus exposure and HLA in healthy donors. PCR employed 60 Vbeta and 13 Jbeta primers. Profiled with immunoSEQ multiplex PCR; TCRdb holds only in-frame clones, not every one. Here the sample spans approximately 180,000 clones, 75% to 80% being singletons. Input material: PBMCs. These receptors were collected from a man aged 35-49 years in good health and CMV-seropositive.

This sequence joins TRBV6-1 and TRBJ2-1; 7 bases line up with TRBD2. CDR1 MNHNS and CDR2 SASEGT come from the germline V gene. Trimming at V came to 2 bases and at J to 7 bases, leaving 8 bases not matched to a gene. CDR3 size: 15 residues. The CDR3 region has the DNA TGTGCCAGCAGTGAATATCGGTGGGGAGGGAATGAGCAGTTCTTC. This encodes CASSEYRWGGNEQFF.

This clone was found a few times. The chain combines TRBV6-5 with TRBJ1-1; D uncertain. Trimming stripped 7 bases from V and 0 bases from J, with 3 bases between. Per the germline V gene, CDR1 is MNHEY and CDR2 is SVGAGI. This CDR3 region has 11 residues. This chain's CDR3 is CASTLNTEAFF. The DNA for the CDR3 is TGTGCCAGCACCTTGAACACTGAAGCTTTCTTT.

The chain links TRBV19 to TRBJ2-7; D remains unclear. The CDR3 spans 13 residues. Germline-derived CDR1 and CDR2 are LNHDA and SQIVND (reference sequence). V lost 3 bases to trimming and J lost 3 bases, with 9 bases between them. The chain's CDR3 is CASSIARFYEQYF. CDR3 nucleotide sequence: TGTGCCAGTAGTATTGCCAGATTCTACGAGCAGTACTTC.

The chain recombines TRBV2 with TRBJ1-3, with D unclear. Per the germline V gene, CDR1 is SNHLY and CDR2 is FYNNEI. This CDR3 region has 15 residues. The V and J ends lost 11 bases and 2 bases respectively, with 19 bases between them. The CDR3 loop reads CASAPTRAAGNTIYF. For the CDR3, the DNA is TGTGCCTCAGCCCCCACGAGGGCGGCTGGAAACACCATATATTTT.

This clone was seen a single time. The chain has TRBV27 and TRBJ2-7; 8 nucleotides match TRBD1. The CDR3 consists of 13 residues. J was trimmed by 3 bases and V by 5 bases; bases with no gene match: 3. Per the germline V gene, CDR1 is MNHEY and CDR2 is SMNVEV (reference sequence). Here the CDR3 DNA reads TGTGCCAGCAGTGTCGACAGGGGCTACGAGCAGTACTTC. Residues: CASSVDRGYEQYF.

The J gene is TRBJ2-6, the V gene TRBV30; a possible D gene is TRBD1 (6 bases). V lost 1 base and J lost 2, with 15 bases in between. The CDR3 has 17 residues. Germline-derived CDR1 and CDR2 are GTSNPN and SVGIG (reference sequence). CDR3 nucleotides: TGTGCCTGGAGTGGAGGCCTACAGGGACCTGGGGCCAACGTCCTGACTTTC. Its translation: CAWSGGLQGPGANVLTF. Full variable domain (rest looked up from reference TRBV30 and TRBJ2-6): SQTIHQWPATLVQPVGSPLSLECTVEGTSNPNLYWYRQAAGRGLQLLFYSVGIGQISSEVPQNLSASRPQDRQFILSSKKLLLSDSGFYLCAWSGGLQGPGANVLTFGAGSRLTVL.

The chain combines TRBV25-1 with TRBJ2-1, with 7 bases matching TRBD2. This CDR3 spans 15 amino acids. The V gene's germline CDR1 is MGHDK and CDR2 SYGVNS. Losses at the gene ends were 5 bases for V and 5 bases for J; bases not matched to a gene: 9. DNA for the CDR3: TGTGCCAGCAGTCCGGCACGGCTAGCGGACAATGAGCAGTTCTTC. It encodes CASSPARLADNEQFF.

The chain has TRBV27 and TRBJ1-5; no definite D call. Germline values: CDR1 MNHEY, CDR2 SMNVEV (reference sequence). The CDR3 consists of 13 residues. Deletions cut 6 bases from V and 1 base from J, with 7 bases between. The CDR3 DNA sequence: TGTGCCAGCAGCCACTTGAGCAATCAGCCCCAGCATTTT. It yields the protein CASSHLSNQPQHF.

This chain uses TRBV18 with TRBJ2-1, with TRBD2 matching over 8 bases. V was clipped by 3 bases and J by 9 bases; unmatched bases: 13. The germline gives CDR1 KGHSH, CDR2 LQKENI. CDR3 size: 16 residues. CDR3 DNA: TGTGCCAGCTCACCCCAAGAAACGGGGGCGGGAGGTGAGCAGTTCTTC. This codes for CASSPQETGAGGEQFF.

The chain employs TRBV11-3 and TRBJ2-2, with D perhaps matching TRBD1 (6 bases). The germline V gene encodes CDR1 SGHNT and CDR2 YENEEA. The CDR3 loop spans 15 amino acids. The ends were cut back, 0 bases at V and 6 bases at J, with 11 bases in the middle. CDR3 DNA sequence: TGTGCCAGCAGCTTAGATCCTCAGGGGTCCGGGGAGCTGTTTTTT. This codes for CASSLDPQGSGELFF.

The chain couples TRBV5-5 to TRBJ2-7, with TRBD1 identical over 12 bases. The V gene's germline CDR1 is SGHKS and CDR2 YYEKEE (reference sequence). V was pared by 2 bases and J by 3 bases, with 3 bases of the junction left unmatched. This CDR3 is built from 15 residues. The CDR3 is CASSLRDRGLYEQYF. CDR3 DNA sequence: TGTGCCAGCAGCTTAAGGGACAGGGGGCTCTACGAGCAGTACTTC. Complete variable domain (other parts from reference TRBV5-5 and TRBJ2-7): DAGVTQSPTHLIKTRGQQVTLRCSPISGHKSVSWYQQVLGQGPQFIFQYYEKEERGRGNFPDRFSARQFPNYSSELNVNALLLGDSALYLCASSLRDRGLYEQYFGPGTRLTVT.

The rearrangement joins TRBV11-3 to TRBJ2-1, with 12 bases lining up with TRBD2. Trimming took 1 base from V and 8 from J; bases not matched to a gene: 3. The CDR3 consists of 15 residues. Looked up from germline, CDR1 is SGHNT and CDR2 is YENEEA. The CDR3 region has the DNA TGTGCCAGCAGCTTAGGGACTAGCGGGATTCATGAGCAGTTCTTC. Its translation: CASSLGTSGIHEQFF.

The rearrangement links TRBV7-3 to TRBJ2-2, with TRBD2 matching over 15 bases. Germline lookup yields CDR1 SGHTA and CDR2 FQGTGA. The V gene end was trimmed by 4 bases and the J gene end by 6 bases; junction bases not matched to a gene: 3. This CDR3 comprises 16 residues. The DNA for the CDR3 is TGTGCCAGCAGCTCGGGACTAGCGGGAGGCGCCGGGGAGCTGTTTTTT. It encodes CASSSGLAGGAGELFF.